The 20 T cell receptor beta chains in this list originate from one sample, sequenced in a study of blood T cell repertoires in COVID-19. Repertoires were generated with immunoSEQ multiplex PCR, while TCRdb's copy carries only in-frame clones and drops some. The sample includes 200,000 to 300,000 clones, roughly 86% of them seen just once. Sequenced: peripheral blood. The receptors shown here come from an older woman who had recovered from COVID-19.

The chain links TRBV11-2 to TRBJ2-1; 9 bases map to TRBD2. V dropped 1 base and J dropped 4; count of bases not matched to a gene: 5. CDR1 and CDR2 (germline): SGHAT, FQNNGV. The CDR3 is made up of 16 amino acids. This chain's CDR3 is CASSLVRTSAYNEQFF. The CDR3 coding sequence is TGTGCCAGCAGCTTAGTCAGGACTAGCGCGTACAATGAGCAGTTCTTC.

This clone was recorded only once. The CDR3 here is CASSQEIAGGQETQYF. For the CDR3, the DNA is TGTGCCAGCAGCCAAGAAATAGCGGGGGGGCAAGAGACCCAGTACTTC. The V and J genes are TRBV3-1 (or the pseudogene TRBV3-2) and TRBJ2-5; 11 bases are shared with TRBD2. This CDR3 is built from 16 residues. V dropped 0 bases and J dropped 2; count of bases not matched to a gene: 2. Germline V lookup: CDR1 LGHDT, CDR2 YNNKEL (reference sequence).

This chain connects TRBV19 to TRBJ2-5, with 7 bases identical to TRBD1. This CDR3 is built from 14 residues. Losses at the gene ends were 4 bases for V and 2 bases for J; bases not matched to a gene: 4. Per the germline V gene, CDR1 is LNHDA and CDR2 is SQIVND (reference sequence). Here the CDR3 reads CASSTRDRQETQYF. CDR3 DNA: TGTGCCAGTAGTACTCGGGACAGACAAGAGACCCAGTACTTC.

The CDR3 here is CASSALIGTGGLGSYNEQFF. The CDR3 DNA sequence: TGTGCCAGCAGCGCCTTAATAGGGACAGGGGGCTTGGGCTCCTACAATGAGCAGTTCTTC. This chain connects TRBV9 to TRBJ2-1; 12 positions agree with TRBD1. Germline CDR1 is SGDLS and CDR2 is YYNGEE. The ends lost 3 bases at V and 0 bases at J; junction bases unmatched: 13. This CDR3 comprises 20 residues.

The chain couples TRBV5-1 to TRBJ1-4; D is perhaps TRBD1 (6 bases). CDR3 length: 15 residues. Germline V gene sequence: CDR1 SGHRS, CDR2 YFSETQ. Trimming took off 3 bases at V and 3 bases at J, with 12 bases between the two ends. The CDR3 DNA sequence: TGCGCCAGCAGCTCCACAGGGTTGGCTAATGAAAAACTGTTTTTT. It encodes CASSSTGLANEKLFF.

This clone has only a few counts. The chain has TRBV5-1 and TRBJ2-7, with D unclear. V lost 4 bases to trimming and J lost 0 bases, with 14 bases between them. Germline V gene data show CDR1 as SGHRS and CDR2 as YFSETQ. This CDR3 comprises 15 residues. CDR3 coding DNA: TGCGCCAGCAGCGTAGAGACTGCACGCTCCTACGAGCAGTACTTC. This sequence encodes CASSVETARSYEQYF.

The rearrangement joins TRBV14 to TRBJ2-7; 10 positions match TRBD1. With 5 bases clipped from V and 3 bases from J, the junction kept 10 bases outside the gene matches. This CDR3 is 16 amino acids long. Germline-derived CDR1 and CDR2 are SGHDN and FVKESK. CDR3 protein: CASSSWTGTGVYEQYF. The CDR3 nucleotides are TGTGCCAGCAGCTCATGGACAGGGACAGGGGTCTACGAGCAGTACTTC.

This rearrangement joins TRBV28 to TRBJ2-1, with TRBD2 identical over 11 bases. The CDR3 loop spans 16 amino acids. The V gene's germline CDR1 is MDHEN and CDR2 SYDVKM. V dropped 4 bases and J dropped 2; count of bases not matched to a gene: 4. The CDR3 region is CASSSLAGGPYNEQFF. CDR3 nucleotides: TGTGCCAGCAGTTCTTTAGCGGGGGGGCCCTACAATGAGCAGTTCTTC.

CDR3 in DNA: TGTGCCAGCAGTCCCCAACCAGGACAGGGGGCGCGAAAAAAACTGTTTTTT. It encodes CASSPQPGQGARKKLFF. This sequence joins TRBV28 and TRBJ1-4, with 11 bases matching TRBD1. The CDR3 runs to 17 residues. Germline assignment: CDR1 MDHEN and CDR2 SYDVKM. J lost 9 bases, V lost 5 bases, and 14 bases had no gene match. Supplemented by reference TRBV28 and TRBJ1-4, the full variable domain reads DVKVTQSSRYLVKRTGEKVFLECVQDMDHENMFWYRQDPGLGLRLIYFSYDVKMKEKGDIPEGYSVSREKKERFSLILESASTNQTSMYLCASSPQPGQGARKKLFFGSGTQLSVL.

This chain uses TRBV13 with TRBJ2-3; 12 bases align to TRBD2. Germline V gene lookup returns CDR1 PRHDT and CDR2 FYEKMQ (reference sequence). The V and J ends lost 5 bases and 3 bases, in that order; junction bases with no gene match: 6. The CDR3 consists of 16 residues. The CDR3 sequence: CASSARLAGVTDTQYF. The CDR3 DNA sequence: TGTGCCAGCAGCGCCCGACTAGCGGGGGTTACAGATACGCAGTATTTT.

This clone was detected a few times. The V gene is TRBV9, the J gene TRBJ2-2; 7 nucleotides align to TRBD2. The CDR3 has 16 amino acids. Germline CDR1 is SGDLS and CDR2 is YYNGEE. Trimming removed 4 bases from V and 4 bases from J; junction bases left unmatched: 10. The CDR3 loop reads CASSSARGGSTGELFF. Written as DNA, the CDR3 is TGTGCCAGCAGCTCCGCACGGGGCGGGAGCACCGGGGAGCTGTTTTTT. The full variable domain, in which reference TRBV9 and TRBJ2-2 provide the parts outside the CDR3, is DSGVTQTPKHLITATGQRVTLRCSPRSGDLSVYWYQQSLDQGLQFLIQYYNGEERAKGNILERFSAQQFPDLHSELNLSSLELGDSALYFCASSSARGGSTGELFFGEGSRLTVL.

The chain uses TRBV2 and TRBJ2-7; 10 bases match TRBD2. Trimming took 6 bases from V and 2 from J; bases not matched to a gene: 4. Germline V lookup: CDR1 SNHLY, CDR2 FYNNEI. The CDR3 spans 14 residues. The CDR3 sequence is CASRISGGPYEQYF. The CDR3 DNA reads TGTGCCAGCAGGATTAGCGGGGGGCCCTACGAGCAGTACTTC.

In its sample, this clone was seen once. The chain employs TRBV18 and TRBJ2-7; maybe TRBD2 (5 bases). CDR1 and CDR2 (germline): KGHSH, LQKENI. V lost 5 bases, J lost 3 bases, and 14 bases lay in between. This CDR3 region has 14 residues. The DNA of the CDR3 is TGTGCCAGCTCAGGGGTGGAGGCTTTCTACGAGCAGTACTTC. Residues: CASSGVEAFYEQYF.

The chain is built from TRBV5-1 and TRBJ1-4; the match to TRBD1 covers 11 bases. Germline V lookup: CDR1 SGHRS, CDR2 YFSETQ. The CDR3 sequence is 16 residues long. V shed 4 bases and J 7 bases; nucleotides not matched to a gene: 9. This chain's CDR3 is CASSVNPGQGGEKLFF. CDR3 in DNA: TGCGCCAGCAGCGTAAACCCGGGACAGGGGGGTGAAAAACTGTTTTTT.

The chain is built from TRBV14 and TRBJ2-7, with D perhaps TRBD2 (5 bases). The CDR3 has 13 amino acids. V was shortened by 4 bases and J by 9 bases, with 16 bases between the two germline ends. Germline CDR1 is SGHDN and CDR2 is FVKESK. The CDR3 here is CASSPTGSLRQYF. The CDR3 DNA reads TGTGCCAGCAGCCCCACGGGGAGTCTGAGGCAGTACTTC.

V and J are TRBV29-1 and TRBJ1-5, with 7 bases that match TRBD1. Germline CDR1 is SQVTM and CDR2 is ANQGSEA. The V segment lost 2 bases and the J segment 5 bases; nucleotides outside the gene matches: 3. The CDR3 has 13 amino acids. CDR3 sequence reads: CSVEITGDQPQHF. CDR3 in DNA: TGCAGCGTTGAAATAACAGGGGATCAGCCCCAGCATTTT.

Of note for this clone: One junction end does not reproduce the germline sequence, and a read error may be involved. The V and J genes are TRBV10-3 and TRBJ2-7; TRBD1 is a possible D gene (6 bases). The CDR3 contains 13 residues. Germline lookup yields CDR1 ENHRY and CDR2 SYGVKD. The CDR3 coding sequence is TGTGCCATCAGTGAGACGGACAGCCTCAGGGTGGACTTC. This codes for CAISETDSLRVDF.

The CDR3 spells CASSTSPGQGYEQYF. The CDR3 DNA reads as TGTGCCAGTAGTACTTCCCCGGGACAGGGATACGAGCAGTACTTC. This chain joins TRBV19 and TRBJ2-7; 9 bases agree with TRBD1. The CDR3 contains 15 residues. The V and J ends lost 4 bases and 4 bases, in that order; junction bases with no gene match: 8. Looked up from germline, CDR1 is LNHDA and CDR2 is SQIVND (reference sequence).

The chain links TRBV5-4 to TRBJ1-2; no clear D. The ends were cut back, 1 base at V and 4 bases at J, with 23 bases in the middle. Per germline, CDR1 SGHNT and CDR2 YYREEE (reference sequence). The CDR3 is 18 amino acids. CDR3 protein: CASSLFGFNSGRIYGYTF. Here the CDR3 DNA reads TGTGCCAGCAGCTTGTTTGGCTTCAACAGCGGGCGGATCTATGGCTACACCTTC. Variable domain in full (rest from reference TRBV5-4 and TRBJ1-2): ETGVTQSPTHLIKTRGQQVTLRCSSQSGHNTVSWYQQALGQGPQFIFQYYREEENGRGNFPPRFSGLQFPNYSSELNVNALELDDSALYLCASSLFGFNSGRIYGYTFGSGTRLTVV.

The chain employs TRBV4-1 and TRBJ2-5; tentatively, D is TRBD1 (6 bases). Per germline, CDR1 MGHRA and CDR2 YSYEKL. With 0 bases removed from V and 5 bases from J, the gap between germline ends came to 16 bases. The length of the CDR3 is 16 residues. CDR3 amino acids: CASSQELLQGPETQYF. CDR3 sequence (DNA): TGCGCCAGCAGCCAAGAATTACTACAGGGACCGGAGACCCAGTACTTC.